These 3 T cell receptor beta chains were sequenced from one sample in a study of graft-versus-host responses after intestinal transplantation. The repertoire was sequenced with immunoSEQ multiplex PCR; TCRdb's copy has only in-frame clones and lacks some. This sample yields 90,000 to 150,000 clones, of which 90% to 95% are seen a single time; 3% to 3.5% belongs to the top ten. These receptors' antigens are unknown. The sequenced sample was unstimulated CD8+ T cells sorted from spleen or lymph node cells, obtained before intestinal transplant. The receptor source for this set is a human donor who received an intestinal transplant.

This chain connects TRBV4-3 to TRBJ1-2, with D unclear. CDR1 and CDR2 from the germline V gene are LGHNA and YSLEER. Trimming pared 0 bases from V and 0 bases from J, leaving 8 bases between. This CDR3 comprises 15 residues. The CDR3 here is CASSQEGWANYGYTF. The CDR3 coding sequence is TGCGCCAGCAGCCAAGAGGGGTGGGCTAACTATGGCTACACCTTC.

V gene TRBV27 combines with J gene TRBJ1-1; D remains ambiguous. The germline V and J ends were trimmed by 4 bases and 5 bases, with 11 bases remaining between them. The germline gives CDR1 MNHEY, CDR2 SMNVEV (reference sequence). The CDR3 length is 13 residues. As DNA, the CDR3 is TGTGCCAGCAGTTCAGCTATGTGGACTGAAGCTTTCTTT. Translating gives CASSSAMWTEAFF.

This chain links TRBV28 with TRBJ2-7, with 7 bases that match TRBD1. Germline CDR1 and CDR2: MDHEN and SYDVKM. The CDR3 consists of 15 residues. Losses at the gene ends were 1 base for V and 3 bases for J; bases not matched to a gene: 6. The CDR3 DNA reads as TGTGCCAGCAGTTTATTTGGGACAGCAGACTACGAGCAGTACTTC. Its protein is CASSLFGTADYEQYF.